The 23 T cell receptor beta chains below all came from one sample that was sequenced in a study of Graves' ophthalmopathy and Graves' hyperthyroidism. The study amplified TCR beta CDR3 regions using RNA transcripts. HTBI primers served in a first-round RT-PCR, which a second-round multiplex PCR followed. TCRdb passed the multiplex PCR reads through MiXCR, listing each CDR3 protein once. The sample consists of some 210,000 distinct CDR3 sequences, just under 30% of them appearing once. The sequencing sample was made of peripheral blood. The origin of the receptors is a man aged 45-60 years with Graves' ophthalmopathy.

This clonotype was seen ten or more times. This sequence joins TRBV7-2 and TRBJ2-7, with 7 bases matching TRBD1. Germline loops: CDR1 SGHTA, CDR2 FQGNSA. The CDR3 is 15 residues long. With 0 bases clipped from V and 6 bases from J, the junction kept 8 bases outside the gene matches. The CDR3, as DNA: TGTGCCAGCAGCTTAGCGGCAGGGGGAACTCGCGAGCAGTACTTC. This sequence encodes CASSLAAGGTREQYF.

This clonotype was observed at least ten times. The CDR3 DNA reads TGTGCCAGCAGCCAAGGGTCCTCCTACGAGCAGTACTTC. Amino acid sequence: CASSQGSSYEQYF. The chain uses TRBV6-5 and TRBJ2-7; D unclear. This CDR3 spans 13 amino acids. V was trimmed by 6 bases and J by 0 bases, leaving 9 bases between them. CDR1 and CDR2 (germline): MNHEY, SVGAGI.

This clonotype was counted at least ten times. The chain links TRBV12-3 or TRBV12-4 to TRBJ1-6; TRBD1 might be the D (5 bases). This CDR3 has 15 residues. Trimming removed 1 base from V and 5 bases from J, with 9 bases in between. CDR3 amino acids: CASSLEGTNNSPLHF. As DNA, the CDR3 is TGTGCCAGCAGTTTAGAGGGGACCAATAATTCACCCCTCCACTTT.

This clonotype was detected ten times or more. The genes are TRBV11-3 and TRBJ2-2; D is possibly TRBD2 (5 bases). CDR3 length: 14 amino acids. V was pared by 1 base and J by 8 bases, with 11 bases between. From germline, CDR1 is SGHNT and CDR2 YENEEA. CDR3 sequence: CASSLGARDGELFF. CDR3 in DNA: TGTGCCAGCAGCTTAGGGGCCCGGGATGGGGAGCTGTTTTTT. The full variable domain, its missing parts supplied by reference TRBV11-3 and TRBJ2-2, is EAGVVQSPRYKIIEKKQPVAFWCNPISGHNTLYWYLQNLGQGPELLIRYENEEAVDDSQLPKDRFSAERLKGVDSTLKIQPAELGDSAVYLCASSLGARDGELFFGEGSRLTVL.

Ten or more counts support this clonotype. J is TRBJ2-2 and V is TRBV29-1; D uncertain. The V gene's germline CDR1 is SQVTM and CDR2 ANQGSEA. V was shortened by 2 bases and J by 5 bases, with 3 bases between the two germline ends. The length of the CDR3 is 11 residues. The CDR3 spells CSVEWTGELFF. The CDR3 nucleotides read TGCAGCGTTGAATGGACCGGGGAGCTGTTTTTT.

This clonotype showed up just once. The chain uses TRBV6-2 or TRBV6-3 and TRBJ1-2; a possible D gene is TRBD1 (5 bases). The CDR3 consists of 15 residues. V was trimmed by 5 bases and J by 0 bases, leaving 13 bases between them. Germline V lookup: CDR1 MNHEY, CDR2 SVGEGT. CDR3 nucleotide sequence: TGTGCCAGCAGTACCCCCGGACAATCTAACTATGGCTACACCTTC. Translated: CASSTPGQSNYGYTF.

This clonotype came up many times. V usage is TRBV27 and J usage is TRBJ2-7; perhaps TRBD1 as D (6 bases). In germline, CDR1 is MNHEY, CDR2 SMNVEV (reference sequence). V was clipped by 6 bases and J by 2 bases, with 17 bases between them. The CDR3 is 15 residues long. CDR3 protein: CASRPGVTGTYEQYF. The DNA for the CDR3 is TGTGCCAGCAGGCCCGGGGTCACAGGGACCTACGAGCAGTACTTC.

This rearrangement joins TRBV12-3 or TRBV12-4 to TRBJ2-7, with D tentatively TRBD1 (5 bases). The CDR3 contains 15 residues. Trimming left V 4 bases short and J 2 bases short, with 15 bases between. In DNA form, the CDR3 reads TGTGCCAGCAGTTACTCAGGGCAGGTCCCCTACGAGCAGTACTTC. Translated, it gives CASSYSGQVPYEQYF.

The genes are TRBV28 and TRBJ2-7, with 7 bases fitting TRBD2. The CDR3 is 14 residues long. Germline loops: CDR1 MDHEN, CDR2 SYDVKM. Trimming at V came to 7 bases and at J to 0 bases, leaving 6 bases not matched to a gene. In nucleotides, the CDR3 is TGTGCCAGCACTAAGCGGGATGGCTCCTACGAGCAGTACTTC. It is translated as CASTKRDGSYEQYF.

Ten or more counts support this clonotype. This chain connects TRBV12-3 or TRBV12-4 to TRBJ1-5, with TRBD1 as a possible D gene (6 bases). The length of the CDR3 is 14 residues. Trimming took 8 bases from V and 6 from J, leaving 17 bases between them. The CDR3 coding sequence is TGTGCCAGCGTGAGGGGGGGTGAGGGTCAGCCCCAGCATTTT. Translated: CASVRGGEGQPQHF.

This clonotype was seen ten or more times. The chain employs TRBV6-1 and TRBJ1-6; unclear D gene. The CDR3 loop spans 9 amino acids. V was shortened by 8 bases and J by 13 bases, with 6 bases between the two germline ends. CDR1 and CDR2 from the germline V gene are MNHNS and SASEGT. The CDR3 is CASSPPLHF. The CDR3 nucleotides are TGTGCCAGCTCGCCCCCCCTCCACTTT.

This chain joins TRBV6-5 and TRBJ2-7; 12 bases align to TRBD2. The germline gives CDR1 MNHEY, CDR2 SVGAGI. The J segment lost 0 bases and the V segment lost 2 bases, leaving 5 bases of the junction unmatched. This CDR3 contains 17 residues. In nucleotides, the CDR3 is TGTGCCAGCAGTTACCTTCTAGCGGGAGGGCCCTCCTACGAGCAGTACTTC. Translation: CASSYLLAGGPSYEQYF.

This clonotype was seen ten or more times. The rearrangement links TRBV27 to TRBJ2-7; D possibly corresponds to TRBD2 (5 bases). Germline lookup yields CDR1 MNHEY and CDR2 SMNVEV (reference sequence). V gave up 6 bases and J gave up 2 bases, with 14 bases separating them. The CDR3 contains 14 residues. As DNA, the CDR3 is TGTGCCAGCAGCAACCTAGCTACCGCCTACGAGCAGTACTTC. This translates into CASSNLATAYEQYF.

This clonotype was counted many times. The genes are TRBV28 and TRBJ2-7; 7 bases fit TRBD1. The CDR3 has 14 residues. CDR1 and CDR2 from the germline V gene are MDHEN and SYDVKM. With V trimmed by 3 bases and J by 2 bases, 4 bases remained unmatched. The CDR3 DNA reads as TGTGCCAGCAGTTTCTCGACAGGGACCTACGAGCAGTACTTC. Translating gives CASSFSTGTYEQYF.

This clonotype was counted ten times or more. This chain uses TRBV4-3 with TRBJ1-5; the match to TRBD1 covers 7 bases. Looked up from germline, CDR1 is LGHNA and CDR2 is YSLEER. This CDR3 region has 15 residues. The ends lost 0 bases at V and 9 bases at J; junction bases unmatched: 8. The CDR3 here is CASSQERQGVRPQHF. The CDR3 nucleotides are TGCGCCAGCAGCCAAGAAAGGCAGGGGGTTCGGCCCCAGCATTTT.

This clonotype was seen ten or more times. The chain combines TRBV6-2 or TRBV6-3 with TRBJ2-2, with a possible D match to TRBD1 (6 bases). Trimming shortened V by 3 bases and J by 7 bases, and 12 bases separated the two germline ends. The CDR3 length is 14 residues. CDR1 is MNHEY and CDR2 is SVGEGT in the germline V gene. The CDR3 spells CASSYSGAVGELFF. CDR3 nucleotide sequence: TGTGCCAGCAGTTATTCAGGGGCCGTCGGGGAGCTGTTTTTT.

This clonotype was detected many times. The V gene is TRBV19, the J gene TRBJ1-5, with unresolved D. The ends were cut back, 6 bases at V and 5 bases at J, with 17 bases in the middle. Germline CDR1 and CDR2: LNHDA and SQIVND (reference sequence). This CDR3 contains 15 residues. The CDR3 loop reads CASSPSDGVDQPQHF. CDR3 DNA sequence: TGTGCCAGTAGCCCCTCGGACGGAGTCGATCAGCCCCAGCATTTT.

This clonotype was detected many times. The CDR3 sequence is CSASWGQMNTEAFF. The CDR3 DNA sequence: TGCAGTGCGAGCTGGGGGCAGATGAACACTGAAGCTTTCTTT. The chain couples TRBV20-1 to TRBJ1-1; D possibly corresponds to TRBD1 (6 bases). Per germline, CDR1 DFQATT and CDR2 SNEGSKA (reference sequence). Trimming cost V 6 bases and J 0 bases, with 14 bases left between them. The CDR3 is made up of 14 amino acids.

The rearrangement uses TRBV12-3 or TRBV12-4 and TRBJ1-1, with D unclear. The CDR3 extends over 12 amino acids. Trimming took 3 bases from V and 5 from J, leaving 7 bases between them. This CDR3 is CASSLVRTEAFF. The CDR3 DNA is TGTGCCAGCAGTTTGGTTCGGACTGAAGCTTTCTTT.

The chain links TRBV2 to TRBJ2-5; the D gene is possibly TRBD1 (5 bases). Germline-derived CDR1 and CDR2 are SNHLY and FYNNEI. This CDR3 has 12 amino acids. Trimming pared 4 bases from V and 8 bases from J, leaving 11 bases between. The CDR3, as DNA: TGTGCCAGCAGTGTGCTTCAGGGCACCCAGTACTTC. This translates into CASSVLQGTQYF.

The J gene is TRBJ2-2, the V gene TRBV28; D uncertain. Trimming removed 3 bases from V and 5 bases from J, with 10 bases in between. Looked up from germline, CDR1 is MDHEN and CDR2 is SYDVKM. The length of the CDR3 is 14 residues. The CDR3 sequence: CASSLSLSTGELFF. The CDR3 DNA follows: TGTGCCAGCAGTTTGTCCCTAAGTACCGGGGAGCTGTTTTTT.

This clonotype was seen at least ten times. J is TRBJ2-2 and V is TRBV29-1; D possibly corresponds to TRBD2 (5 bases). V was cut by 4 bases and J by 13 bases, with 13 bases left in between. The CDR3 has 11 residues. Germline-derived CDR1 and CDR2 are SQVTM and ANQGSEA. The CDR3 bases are TGCAGCGTTGCGGAGTCGGGGAGGCTGTTTTTT. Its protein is CSVAESGRLFF.

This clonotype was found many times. Here the CDR3 DNA reads TGTGCCTGGAGTGGGCAGGGGACTGGAAACACCATATATTTT. Translating gives CAWSGQGTGNTIYF. The genes are TRBV30 and TRBJ1-3, with D perhaps matching TRBD1 (6 bases). The CDR3 totals 14 residues. Germline V gene sequence: CDR1 GTSNPN, CDR2 SVGIG (reference sequence). The ends were cut back, 1 base at V and 2 bases at J, with 9 bases in the middle.